Shown below are 25 T cell receptor beta chains from a single sample sequenced in a study of cytotoxic CD8 clonotypes in ibrutinib-treated CLL. TCRdb's table, derived via immunoSEQ multiplex PCR, lists solely in-frame clones and lacks some. The sample lists some 84,000 clones, 85% to 90% occurring once. The starting material was PBMCs, obtained before ibrutinib treatment. All receptors come from a human donor with chronic lymphocytic leukemia.

V is TRBV7-3 and J is TRBJ2-1, with D possibly TRBD1 on 5 matching bases. Germline V gene sequence: CDR1 SGHTA, CDR2 FQGTGA. This CDR3 has 15 amino acids. Between the trimmed V and J ends, which lost 3 bases and 4 bases, there was a span of 13 bases. The CDR3 DNA sequence: TGTGCCAGCAGCTTGCACCAGGGAACATACAATGAGCAGTTCTTC. Amino acid sequence: CASSLHQGTYNEQFF.

This chain uses TRBV5-1 with TRBJ2-3; D call uncertain. This CDR3 comprises 14 residues. Trimming took off 6 bases at V and 1 base at J, with 12 bases between the two ends. CDR1 and CDR2 from the germline V gene are SGHRS and YFSETQ. CDR3 DNA sequence: TGCGCCAGCACAAGGGCCATAGGCACAGATACGCAGTATTTT. Its protein is CASTRAIGTDTQYF.

V gene TRBV5-1 combines with J gene TRBJ2-2, with 7 bases that match TRBD1. The germline gives CDR1 SGHRS, CDR2 YFSETQ. The CDR3 is 17 amino acids. J lost 0 bases, V lost 0 bases, and 5 bases had no gene match. CDR3 in DNA: TGCGCCAGCAGCTTGGATGACAGGGACGCGAACACCGGGGAGCTGTTTTTT. Translating gives CASSLDDRDANTGELFF.

The chain is built from TRBV6-1 and TRBJ2-1; 10 nucleotides match TRBD2. The V and J ends lost 2 bases and 9 bases, in that order; junction bases with no gene match: 7. This CDR3 is 15 amino acids long. Germline V gives CDR1 MNHNS, CDR2 SASEGT. CDR3: CASSESSGRAVEQFF. As DNA, the CDR3 is TGTGCCAGCAGTGAATCGAGCGGGAGGGCTGTTGAGCAGTTCTTC.

V and J are TRBV5-1 and TRBJ1-3; possibly TRBD1 for D (6 bases). The V gene lost 0 bases and the J gene lost 8 bases, with 24 bases spanning the gap. This CDR3 is 18 amino acids long. Looked up from germline, CDR1 is SGHRS and CDR2 is YFSETQ. The CDR3 region has the DNA TGCGCCAGCAGCTTGGCGGAGCTTGGGGGCGCTTCTATCGACACCATATATTTT. It encodes CASSLAELGGASIDTIYF.

V usage is TRBV7-9 and J usage is TRBJ2-1; 11 positions match TRBD2. Per the germline V gene, CDR1 is SEHNR and CDR2 is FQNEAQ (reference sequence). J lost 4 bases, V lost 1 base, and 3 bases had no gene match. There are 16 residues in the CDR3. The CDR3 bases are TGTGCCAGCAGCTTAGTCGGGACTAGCGGATACAATGAGCAGTTCTTC. Residues: CASSLVGTSGYNEQFF.

This clone has just one count. The rearrangement links TRBV4-2 to TRBJ2-6; 8 bases are a match to TRBD2. CDR1 and CDR2 (germline): LGHNA, YNFKEQ. V gave up 3 bases and J gave up 0 bases; unmatched junction bases: 10. CDR3 size: 19 residues. The CDR3 reads CASSHPLAGGSSGANVLTF. The CDR3 coding sequence is TGTGCCAGCAGCCATCCGCTCGCGGGAGGCAGCTCTGGGGCCAACGTCCTGACTTTC.

This chain links TRBV7-6 with TRBJ2-5; no clear D. Germline loops: CDR1 SGHVS, CDR2 FNYEAQ. V dropped 0 bases and J dropped 5 bases, with 7 bases sitting between them. This CDR3 has 13 amino acids. The CDR3, as DNA: TGTGCCAGCAGCTTAGCTTCCTGGGAGACCCAGTACTTC. Translated, it gives CASSLASWETQYF.

In its sample, this clone was seen once. The chain recombines TRBV29-1 with TRBJ1-2; no clear D. CDR3 length: 12 residues. In germline, CDR1 is SQVTM, CDR2 ANQGSEA. Here the CDR3 DNA reads TGCAGTGGTTACAGTGGGGACTATGGCTACACCTTC. Translation: CSGYSGDYGYTF. Together with reference TRBV29-1 and TRBJ1-2, the CDR3 gives the full variable domain: SAVISQKPSRDICQRGTSLTIQCQVDSQVTMMFWYRQQPGQSLTLIATANQGSEATYESGFVIDKFPISRPNLTFSTLTVSNMSPEDSSIYLCSGYSGDYGYTFGSGTRLTVV.

The chain uses TRBV7-3 and TRBJ2-3, with unresolved D. The CDR3 is 13 residues long. Trimming took 5 bases from V and 11 from J, leaving 17 bases between them. Germline CDR1 reads SGHTA; CDR2 reads FQGTGA. CDR3 bases: TGTGCCAGCAGCCCCAGCCGGTCTGTTAGGCAGTATTTT. Translating it yields CASSPSRSVRQYF.

J is TRBJ1-1 and V is TRBV30; TRBD1 matches 8 bases. V gave up 4 bases and J gave up 1 base; unmatched junction bases: 5. From germline, CDR1 is GTSNPN and CDR2 SVGIG (reference sequence). The CDR3 is 14 residues long. Here the CDR3 DNA reads TGTGCCTGGAATCAGGGGGCGAGGAACACTGAAGCTTTCTTT. Translating gives CAWNQGARNTEAFF. Variable domain in full (rest from reference TRBV30 and TRBJ1-1): SQTIHQWPATLVQPVGSPLSLECTVEGTSNPNLYWYRQAAGRGLQLLFYSVGIGQISSEVPQNLSASRPQDRQFILSSKKLLLSDSGFYLCAWNQGARNTEAFFGQGTRLTVV.

V is TRBV9 and J is TRBJ2-1, with TRBD2 matching over 10 bases. Looked up from germline, CDR1 is SGDLS and CDR2 is YYNGEE. The CDR3 extends over 16 amino acids. The V gene end was trimmed by 4 bases and the J gene end by 9 bases; junction bases not matched to a gene: 13. CDR3 nucleotides: TGTGCCAGCAGCCCCCTCTCTAGCGGGAGTATAGTTGAGCAGTTCTTC. It encodes CASSPLSSGSIVEQFF.

This chain uses TRBV5-4 with TRBJ2-5; 7 bases are a match to TRBD2. CDR1 is SGHNT and CDR2 is YYREEE in the germline V gene (reference sequence). There are 16 residues in the CDR3. The ends lost 4 bases at V and 4 bases at J; junction bases unmatched: 13. Here the CDR3 reads CASSPNTGTTGETQYF. CDR3 in DNA: TGTGCCAGCAGCCCTAATACCGGGACTACCGGAGAGACCCAGTACTTC.

This clone has only one observation. J is TRBJ1-1 and V is TRBV25-1; D not resolved. The ends were cut back, 3 bases at V and 0 bases at J, with 11 bases in the middle. CDR1 and CDR2 from the germline V gene are MGHDK and SYGVNS. The CDR3 spans 15 residues. For the CDR3, the DNA is TGTGCCAGCAGTGAGTTGCGAGGCGTGAACACTGAAGCTTTCTTT. Its translation is CASSELRGVNTEAFF.

The chain combines TRBV9 with TRBJ1-2; possibly TRBD1 for D (5 bases). Trimming took off 3 bases at V and 2 bases at J, with 11 bases between the two ends. CDR1 and CDR2 (germline): SGDLS, YYNGEE. The CDR3 is 14 residues long. The CDR3 sequence is CASSAKPGNYGYTF. CDR3 nucleotides: TGTGCCAGCAGCGCGAAACCAGGGAACTATGGCTACACCTTC.

The rearrangement links TRBV28 to TRBJ2-5; TRBD2 is a possible D gene (5 bases). Germline V gene data show CDR1 as MDHEN and CDR2 as SYDVKM. The CDR3 has 14 residues. Trimming shortened V by 6 bases and J by 1 base, and 12 bases separated the two germline ends. This chain's CDR3 is CASSKSGTQETQYF. CDR3 DNA sequence: TGTGCCAGCAGCAAAAGCGGAACCCAAGAGACCCAGTACTTC. Variable domain in full (rest from reference TRBV28 and TRBJ2-5): DVKVTQSSRYLVKRTGEKVFLECVQDMDHENMFWYRQDPGLGLRLIYFSYDVKMKEKGDIPEGYSVSREKKERFSLILESASTNQTSMYLCASSKSGTQETQYFGPGTRLLVL.

This clone was detected once. V gene TRBV20-1 combines with J gene TRBJ1-1; D uncertain. Germline assignment: CDR1 DFQATT and CDR2 SNEGSKA (reference sequence). Trimming removed 6 bases from V and 7 bases from J, with 12 bases in between. This CDR3 has 11 amino acids. CDR3 bases: TGCAGTGCAAAAGGAAGCCGTGAAGCTTTCTTT. The encoded protein is CSAKGSREAFF.

The chain joins TRBV4-3 to TRBJ2-1, with 8 bases that match TRBD2. The CDR3 contains 16 residues. Germline-derived CDR1 and CDR2 are LGHNA and YSLEER. V was pared by 2 bases and J by 9 bases, with 12 bases of the junction left unmatched. The CDR3 nucleotides read TGCGCCAGCAGCCAAAGAGCGGGAGCGCAGACCAGTGAGCAGTTCTTC. The encoded protein is CASSQRAGAQTSEQFF.

This clone was found once. This sequence joins TRBV7-9 and TRBJ2-7, with 9 positions matching TRBD1. Germline-derived CDR1 and CDR2 are SEHNR and FQNEAQ (reference sequence). The CDR3 runs 15 residues. The V gene end was trimmed by 5 bases and the J gene end by 6 bases; junction bases not matched to a gene: 11. Here the CDR3 DNA reads TGTGCCAGCAGCGGGGACGGGGACAGGGCCCTCGAGCAGTACTTC. Translation: CASSGDGDRALEQYF.

This clone showed up just a few times. The genes are TRBV4-2 and TRBJ1-3, with a tentative D call TRBD1 (5 bases). CDR3 length: 16 residues. CDR1 is LGHNA and CDR2 is YNFKEQ in the germline V gene. Trimming cost V 2 bases and J 0 bases, with 11 bases left between them. The CDR3 sequence is CASSQNTGNSGNTIYF. DNA for the CDR3: TGTGCCAGCAGCCAAAACACAGGCAACTCTGGAAACACCATATATTTT.

The chain has TRBV25-1 and TRBJ2-7; TRBD2 agrees at 10 bases. Germline V gives CDR1 MGHDK, CDR2 SYGVNS. J gave up 7 bases and V 2 bases, and 8 bases lay outside the gene matches. The CDR3 spans 15 residues. The CDR3 is CASSEESGRVGEQYF. The CDR3 nucleotides are TGTGCCAGCAGTGAAGAAAGCGGGAGGGTCGGGGAGCAGTACTTC.

CDR3 residues: CASSQVSGTGTREQYF. The CDR3 DNA follows: TGTGCCAGCAGCCAAGTATCGGGGACAGGGACGCGCGAGCAGTACTTC. The chain recombines TRBV14 with TRBJ2-7; the match to TRBD1 covers 9 bases. The germline V gene encodes CDR1 SGHDN and CDR2 FVKESK. Trimming took 1 base from V and 6 from J; bases not matched to a gene: 10. The CDR3 is made up of 16 amino acids.

This chain links TRBV10-3 with TRBJ2-5; 7 bases fit TRBD1. The junction had 8 bases not matched to a gene; V was cut back by 3 bases and J by 4 bases. CDR3 length equals 15 residues. CDR1 and CDR2 from the germline V gene are ENHRY and SYGVKD. The CDR3 nucleotides are TGTGCCATCAGTGATTCGTGGGACAGCCGAGAGACCCAGTACTTC. It encodes CAISDSWDSRETQYF.

The CDR3 here is CASSRRGVRETQYF. CDR3 nucleotides: TGTGCCAGTAGTCGCAGGGGGGTTCGAGAGACCCAGTACTTC. The J gene is TRBJ2-5, the V gene TRBV19, with D possibly matching TRBD1 (7 bases). Germline-derived CDR1 and CDR2 are LNHDA and SQIVND (reference sequence). CDR3 length: 14 residues. V was shortened by 5 bases and J by 4 bases, with 14 bases between the two germline ends.

The chain couples TRBV15 to TRBJ2-3; no clear D gene. V shed 8 bases and J shed 0 bases, with 12 bases lying between them. Germline CDR1 LNHNV, CDR2 YYDKDF (reference sequence). This CDR3 has 14 residues. The CDR3 bases are TGTGCCACCTCGAATTGGGGAAGCACAGATACGCAGTATTTT. Amino acid sequence: CATSNWGSTDTQYF.